The clone carrying this TCR beta chain was seen a handful of times. Germline-derived CDR1 and CDR2 are LNHDA and SQIVND (reference sequence). This CDR3 contains 13 residues. Trimming shortened V by 5 bases and J by 7 bases, and 14 bases separated the two germline ends. This entry belongs to a study of T-cell memory formation after mild COVID-19. TCRdb reprocessed the 5' RACE reads via MiXCR and lists one record per CDR3 protein. The sample has 310,000 or so distinct CDR3 sequences; more than 15% are singletons. This TCR came from a man younger than 35 who had mild COVID-19 (a few samples of this study predate the infection). Cell type and time point are not known. The chain combines TRBV19 with TRBJ1-2, with a weak D call TRBD1 (5 bases). Material for sequencing was PBMCs or a T cell subset sorted from them (not recorded which). CDR3 loop: CASSPGPVFGYTF. DNA for the CDR3: TGTGCCAGTAGTCCGGGACCGGTATTTGGCTACACCTTC.